Below are 31 T cell receptor beta chains sequenced from a single sample in a study of blood T cell repertoires in COVID-19. Generated by immunoSEQ multiplex PCR, the TCRdb table keeps only in-frame clones and is missing some. The sample has about 17,000 clones, 77% seen once. The specimen was peripheral blood. Receptors were obtained from a man in his 70s with COVID-19, enrolled during active disease.

Here the CDR3 reads CASRGRTEAFF. CDR3 nucleotides: TGTGCCAGCAGGGGCCGGACTGAAGCTTTCTTT. The chain has TRBV12-3 or TRBV12-4 and TRBJ1-1, with D unresolved. CDR3 length: 11 residues. Trimming removed 6 bases at V and 5 bases at J, with 7 bases between.

The chain links TRBV18 to TRBJ2-5; D unresolved. Trimming removed 6 bases from V and 2 bases from J, with 4 bases in between. This CDR3 comprises 11 residues. Germline lookup yields CDR1 KGHSH and CDR2 LQKENI. The CDR3 sequence is CASSSQETQYF. CDR3 in DNA: TGTGCCAGCTCCTCTCAAGAGACCCAGTACTTC.

The gene calls are TRBV6-5 and TRBJ2-1, with a tentative D call TRBD2 (5 bases). Trimming left V 8 bases short and J 3 bases short, with 11 bases between. Per germline, CDR1 MNHEY and CDR2 SVGAGI. CDR3 length: 13 amino acids. CDR3 amino acids: CASQLAGYNEQFF. DNA of the CDR3: TGTGCCAGCCAGCTAGCAGGCTACAATGAGCAGTTCTTC.

The V call is TRBV15, the J call TRBJ1-4; 9 bases align to TRBD1. V dropped 0 bases and J dropped 15; count of bases not matched to a gene: 17. The germline CDR1 and CDR2 sequences are LNHNV and YYDKDF (reference sequence). The CDR3 loop spans 17 amino acids. The CDR3, as DNA: TGTGCCACCAGCAGAGATTCCGATTTTATGACAGGGGGGAAGGTGTTTTTT. Its protein is CATSRDSDFMTGGKVFF.

The chain recombines TRBV5-1 with TRBJ1-6, with TRBD1 matching over 11 bases. This CDR3 is built from 16 residues. Germline CDR1 and CDR2: SGHRS and YFSETQ. V lost 3 bases, J lost 7 bases, and 6 bases stayed unmatched. The CDR3 region is CASSWGQGGANSPLHF. CDR3 in DNA: TGCGCCAGCAGCTGGGGACAGGGGGGCGCAAATTCACCCCTCCACTTT.

The chain combines TRBV4-3 with TRBJ2-6; D is possibly TRBD1 (5 bases). There are 17 residues in the CDR3. V lost 0 bases and J 2 bases, leaving 11 bases between the germline ends. CDR1 and CDR2 from the germline V gene are LGHNA and YSLEER. CDR3 nucleotides: TGCGCCAGCAGCCAAGAAGGGGCACATACTGGGGCCAACGTCCTGACTTTC. It is translated as CASSQEGAHTGANVLTF.

In its sample, this clone was seen a few times. The chain links TRBV11-2 to TRBJ1-4; possible D gene TRBD1, 5 bases. The length of the CDR3 is 13 residues. Trimming pared 5 bases from V and 7 bases from J, leaving 11 bases between. In germline, CDR1 is SGHAT, CDR2 FQNNGV. CDR3 residues: CASSPSGGEKLFF. CDR3 bases: TGTGCCAGCAGCCCCTCCGGGGGTGAAAAACTGTTTTTT.

The V call is TRBV19, the J call TRBJ1-3, with 7 bases matching TRBD1. V trimming: 4 bases; J trimming: 0 bases; junction bases outside the gene matches: 9. Germline CDR1 LNHDA, CDR2 SQIVND (reference sequence). The CDR3 is 17 residues long. DNA for the CDR3: TGTGCCAGTAGTACCTTTCGGGACAGAGACTCTGGAAACACCATATATTTT. Amino acid sequence: CASSTFRDRDSGNTIYF.

This chain connects TRBV10-3 to TRBJ2-7; 7 nucleotides align to TRBD1. The V gene's germline CDR1 is ENHRY and CDR2 SYGVKD. Losses at the gene ends were 4 bases for V and 5 bases for J; bases not matched to a gene: 11. This CDR3 is built from 15 residues. CDR3 protein: CAISAPGTVLHEQYF. The CDR3 DNA sequence: TGTGCCATCAGTGCCCCGGGGACAGTTCTCCACGAGCAGTACTTC.

This sequence joins TRBV3-1 (or the pseudogene TRBV3-2) and TRBJ2-6; weak D call: TRBD1 (6 bases). V was trimmed by 4 bases and J by 0 bases, leaving 13 bases between them. From germline, CDR1 is LGHDT and CDR2 YNNKEL (reference sequence). This CDR3 is built from 17 residues. The CDR3 DNA sequence: TGTGCCAGCAGCCCCGGACAGTTACTCTCTGGGGCCAACGTCCTGACTTTC. Amino acid sequence: CASSPGQLLSGANVLTF.

The gene calls are TRBV6-5 and TRBJ2-7; D is unresolved. The CDR3 length is 13 residues. Germline CDR1 reads MNHEY; CDR2 reads SVGAGI. Trimming removed 6 bases from V and 5 bases from J, with 14 bases in between. As DNA, the CDR3 is TGTGCCAGCAGACCACCCGCCCCAGACGAGCAGTACTTC. This sequence encodes CASRPPAPDEQYF.

The chain couples TRBV12-5 to TRBJ1-3, with D possibly being TRBD1 (5 bases). V shed 5 bases and J shed 0 bases, with 8 bases lying between them. Germline values: CDR1 LGHNT, CDR2 FRNRAP. The CDR3 length is 14 residues. The CDR3 DNA reads TGTGCTAGTGGTCAAGGGGTCTCTGGAAACACCATATATTTT. Its translation: CASGQGVSGNTIYF.

The chain recombines TRBV5-1 with TRBJ2-2; D remains unclear. Germline values: CDR1 SGHRS, CDR2 YFSETQ. This CDR3 comprises 12 residues. The germline V and J ends were trimmed by 5 bases and 6 bases, with 8 bases remaining between them. The chain's CDR3 is CASSPTAGELFF. The CDR3 coding sequence is TGCGCCAGCAGTCCAACAGCCGGGGAGCTGTTTTTT.

V gene TRBV7-9 combines with J gene TRBJ2-7; no definite D call. This CDR3 has 13 residues. CDR1 is SEHNR, CDR2 FQNEAQ, per germline (reference sequence). The ends were cut back, 3 bases at V and 7 bases at J, with 13 bases in the middle. CDR3 sequence (DNA): TGTGCCAGCAGCTTCGGTGTTTTGAGGGAGCAGTACTTC. This sequence encodes CASSFGVLREQYF. Combining the CDR3 with reference TRBV7-9 and TRBJ2-7 gives the whole variable domain DTGVSQNPRHKITKRGQNVTFRCDPISEHNRLYWYRQTLGQGPEFLTYFQNEAQLEKSRLLSDRFSAERPKGSFSTLEIQRTEQGDSAMYLCASSFGVLREQYFGPGTRLTVT.

J is TRBJ2-1 and V is TRBV12-5; 8 positions agree with TRBD1. CDR1 is LGHNT, CDR2 FRNRAP, per germline. This CDR3 region has 16 residues. The V segment lost 4 bases and the J segment 0 bases; nucleotides outside the gene matches: 5. The CDR3 DNA sequence: TGTGCTAGTGGTTGGGGACAGGTAAACTCCTACAATGAGCAGTTCTTC. Amino acid sequence: CASGWGQVNSYNEQFF.

This clone was seen a handful of times. The chain recombines TRBV6-6 with TRBJ1-5, with D maybe TRBD1 (5 bases). Germline V gene lookup returns CDR1 MNHNY and CDR2 SVGAGI (reference sequence). This CDR3 contains 14 residues. V lost 3 bases, J lost 5 bases, and 11 bases lay in between. The CDR3 protein is CASSYQGLYQPQHF. The DNA of the CDR3 is TGTGCCAGCAGTTATCAGGGCCTTTATCAGCCCCAGCATTTT.

The V and J genes are TRBV30 and TRBJ2-7; TRBD1 matches at 9 bases. CDR1 is GTSNPN, CDR2 SVGIG, per germline (reference sequence). The CDR3 is 16 residues long. J was trimmed by 6 bases and V by 5 bases; bases with no gene match: 17. The CDR3 loop is CAWGRTGVYLHVEQYF. The CDR3 nucleotides read TGTGCCTGGGGTAGGACAGGGGTCTACCTTCATGTCGAGCAGTACTTC.

The chain recombines TRBV11-2 with TRBJ1-1, with TRBD1 matching over 8 bases. Germline loops: CDR1 SGHAT, CDR2 FQNNGV. This CDR3 contains 16 residues. After removal of 5 bases from V and 2 bases from J, the junction contained 10 bases not matched to a gene. This CDR3 reads CASSPLGQGANTEAFF. The DNA for the CDR3 is TGTGCCAGCAGCCCTCTAGGACAGGGCGCAAACACTGAAGCTTTCTTT.

The chain carries TRBV7-2 and TRBJ1-6; a weak D match, TRBD1 (5 bases). The V gene's germline CDR1 is SGHTA and CDR2 FQGNSA. This CDR3 has 16 amino acids. Trimming left V 5 bases short and J 0 bases short, with 11 bases between. CDR3 nucleotide sequence: TGTGCCAGCAGCGCCGGGGGGGACTCCTATAATTCACCCCTCCACTTT. Its translation: CASSAGGDSYNSPLHF.

The V call is TRBV7-9, the J call TRBJ2-5; the D gene is possibly TRBD2 (5 bases). This CDR3 contains 14 residues. The germline V gene encodes CDR1 SEHNR and CDR2 FQNEAQ (reference sequence). Between the trimmed V and J ends, which lost 5 bases and 3 bases, there was a span of 13 bases. For the CDR3, the DNA is TGTGCCAGCAGCGCACAGTGGGGAGAAGAGACCCAGTACTTC. This translates into CASSAQWGEETQYF.

The V call is TRBV3-1 (or the pseudogene TRBV3-2), the J call TRBJ2-7; D is possibly TRBD1 (6 bases). V gave up 0 bases and J gave up 7 bases, with 16 bases separating them. The germline CDR1 and CDR2 sequences are LGHDT and YNNKEL (reference sequence). This CDR3 is 15 amino acids long. Written as DNA, the CDR3 is TGTGCCAGCAGCCAAGACAACAGGGCCCTTTTGGAGCAGTACTTC. It yields the protein CASSQDNRALLEQYF.

This chain joins TRBV7-9 and TRBJ1-1; 8 nucleotides line up with TRBD1. With 5 bases clipped from V and 1 base from J, the junction kept 3 bases outside the gene matches. This CDR3 spans 14 amino acids. Looked up from germline, CDR1 is SEHNR and CDR2 is FQNEAQ (reference sequence). DNA of the CDR3: TGTGCCAGCAGCCCAGGGGGCCCGAACACTGAAGCTTTCTTT. Protein: CASSPGGPNTEAFF.

The V call is TRBV19, the J call TRBJ1-4; D might be TRBD1 (5 bases). With 3 bases removed from V and 7 bases from J, the gap between germline ends came to 18 bases. There are 16 residues in the CDR3. The germline V gene has CDR1 LNHDA and CDR2 SQIVND (reference sequence). CDR3: CASSIQTVRRGEKLFF. CDR3 DNA: TGTGCCAGTAGTATCCAGACGGTGCGAAGGGGTGAAAAACTGTTTTTT.

The rearrangement uses TRBV4-2 and TRBJ2-3; D not certain. The CDR3 consists of 12 residues. V lost 4 bases, J lost 5 bases, and 7 bases lay in between. Germline CDR1 and CDR2: LGHNA and YNFKEQ. CDR3: CASSPPLDTQYF. In nucleotides, the CDR3 is TGTGCCAGCAGCCCTCCGTTAGATACGCAGTATTTT.

A single count supports this clone. The rearrangement joins TRBV6-6 to TRBJ1-4, with 11 bases lining up with TRBD1. V lost 6 bases to trimming and J lost 7 bases; unmatched junction nucleotides: 7. The CDR3 extends over 15 amino acids. Germline CDR1 MNHNY, CDR2 SVGAGI (reference sequence). The CDR3 sequence: CASSSRGTGGEKLFF. In DNA, the CDR3 is TGTGCCAGCAGCTCTAGGGGGACAGGGGGTGAAAAACTGTTTTTT.

Relative to its sample, this clone is medium-sized (0.01 to 0.1%). The genes are TRBV7-9 and TRBJ1-1; tentatively, D is TRBD1 (5 bases). The CDR3 spans 14 residues. The V end lost 1 base, the J end lost 6 bases, and 12 bases lay between the germline ends. Germline CDR1 is SEHNR and CDR2 is FQNEAQ (reference sequence). CDR3 coding DNA: TGTGCCAGCAGCTTAGGCAGGGATGGAGCTGAAGCTTTCTTT. Encoded protein: CASSLGRDGAEAFF.

This chain connects TRBV6-5 to TRBJ2-3; the D is unclear. Germline V CDR1 and CDR2: MNHEY, SVGAGI. V was shortened by 7 bases and J by 2 bases, with 10 bases between the two germline ends. This CDR3 contains 13 residues. Written as DNA, the CDR3 is TGTGCCAGCAAAGACGGAGTCACAGATACGCAGTATTTT. Amino acids: CASKDGVTDTQYF.

The chain has TRBV18 and TRBJ1-2, with D tentatively TRBD1 (5 bases). V lost 4 bases and J 6 bases, leaving 15 bases between the germline ends. Germline V gene lookup returns CDR1 KGHSH and CDR2 LQKENI. The CDR3 length is 14 residues. The CDR3 sequence is CASSRRTHYDGYTF. Here the CDR3 DNA reads TGTGCCAGCTCACGCAGGACACACTACGATGGCTACACCTTC.

The chain joins TRBV5-5 to TRBJ1-3; D uncertain. The CDR3 runs to 15 residues. The germline V and J ends were trimmed by 6 bases and 0 bases, with 13 bases remaining between them. Germline CDR1 and CDR2: SGHKS and YYEKEE (reference sequence). DNA for the CDR3: TGTGCCAGCACCTGGGCCTTCCGCTCTGGAAACACCATATATTTT. It encodes CASTWAFRSGNTIYF.

J is TRBJ1-4 and V is TRBV9; no reliable D call. Germline CDR1 SGDLS, CDR2 YYNGEE. The CDR3 length is 15 residues. Trimming took off 3 bases at V and 8 bases at J, with 17 bases between the two ends. This chain's CDR3 is CASSDAATLPEKLFF. DNA for the CDR3: TGTGCCAGCAGCGACGCCGCGACACTGCCCGAAAAACTGTTTTTT.

The gene calls are TRBV5-8 and TRBJ1-2; D gene ambiguous. Trimming left V 1 base short and J 5 bases short, with 12 bases between. Germline V CDR1 and CDR2: SGHTS, YDEGEE. The CDR3 covers 14 residues. Here the CDR3 reads CASSLRGRGYGYTF. The CDR3 coding sequence is TGTGCCAGCAGCTTGCGTGGGCGGGGTTATGGCTACACCTTC.